These 25 T cell receptor beta chains share one sample of origin, sequenced in a study of blood T cells in healthy people across ages. Using a J-beta primer mix together with a sample-barcoded 5' primer, a second PCR was run for about 7 to 12 cycles. TCRdb redid the calling of the 5' RACE reads with MiXCR, one entry per CDR3 protein. The sample holds some 1,000,000 distinct CDR3 sequences, about 23% seen once. The data also belong to a second study, concerning T cells of mothers and their children.

The sample was blood. These receptors came from a girl aged 2 to 9 in good health.

This chain links TRBV7-8 with TRBJ2-1; 13 nucleotides match TRBD2. Germline assignment: CDR1 SGHVS and CDR2 FQNEAQ. The CDR3 runs 17 residues. V lost 4 bases to trimming and J lost 3 bases; unmatched junction nucleotides: 6. CDR3 nucleotide sequence: TGTGCCAGCAGCTCCGGGACTAGCGGGGCCTACTACAATGAGCAGTTCTTC. Protein sequence: CASSSGTSGAYYNEQFF.

The table lists this clonotype with many counts. The chain joins TRBV3-1 to TRBJ2-7; TRBD1 might be the D (5 bases). Per the germline V gene, CDR1 is LGHDT and CDR2 is YNNKEL (reference sequence). Trimming removed 4 bases at V and 2 bases at J, with 15 bases between. This CDR3 contains 15 residues. The CDR3 region has the DNA TGTGCCAGCAGCCCATACTCGACAGCCACCTACGAGCAGTACTTC. Its translation: CASSPYSTATYEQYF.

The chain has TRBV7-2 and TRBJ1-4; D gene unclear. Germline assignment: CDR1 SGHTA and CDR2 FQGNSA. The CDR3 is 16 residues long. Trimming took 4 bases from V and 2 from J, leaving 14 bases between them. CDR3: CASSSSPYRTNEKLFF. CDR3 DNA sequence: TGTGCCAGCAGCTCCTCGCCATACCGGACTAATGAAAAACTGTTTTTT.

A word on this clonotype: A read error is likely, as this CDR3 ends without the conserved phenylalanine or tryptophan. V gene TRBV10-3 combines with J gene TRBJ2-5; tentative D call: TRBD1 (5 bases). V dropped 5 bases and J dropped 4 bases, with 11 bases sitting between them. Germline V gene lookup returns CDR1 ENHRY and CDR2 SYGVKD. CDR3 length: 13 amino acids. The CDR3, as DNA: TGTGCCATCAGTCTGGGGCGAGCAGAGACCCAGTACTGC. It specifies CAISLGRAETQYC.

V is TRBV5-1 and J is TRBJ2-1; no clear D. V dropped 2 bases and J dropped 4 bases, with 10 bases sitting between them. The CDR3 totals 14 residues. CDR1 is SGHRS, CDR2 YFSETQ, per germline. This CDR3 is CASSFGETYNEQFF. In DNA, the CDR3 is TGCGCCAGCAGCTTCGGCGAAACTTACAATGAGCAGTTCTTC.

This clonotype has just a few counts. The chain combines TRBV12-3 or TRBV12-4 with TRBJ2-5; D possibly corresponds to TRBD2 (6 bases). The CDR3 totals 12 residues. Trimming pared 8 bases from V and 2 bases from J, leaving 9 bases between. This chain's CDR3 is CASRDWQETQYF. The CDR3 DNA reads as TGTGCCAGCCGGGACTGGCAAGAGACCCAGTACTTC.

This clonotype has only a few counts. The V and J genes are TRBV4-1 and TRBJ2-6, with D possibly TRBD1 on 5 matching bases. V lost 2 bases and J 1 base, leaving 15 bases between the germline ends. The CDR3 length is 18 residues. Germline V gene lookup returns CDR1 MGHRA and CDR2 YSYEKL. The CDR3 loop reads CASSQYPGAGSGANVLTF. The CDR3 coding sequence is TGCGCCAGCAGCCAATACCCTGGGGCAGGGTCTGGGGCCAACGTCCTGACTTTC.

A few counts support this clonotype. The chain recombines TRBV11-2 with TRBJ1-1, with 8 bases lining up with TRBD1. V lost 4 bases, J lost 1 base, and 8 bases stayed unmatched. The CDR3 has 16 amino acids. CDR1 is SGHAT, CDR2 FQNNGV, per germline. CDR3 sequence: CASSSQGAWGNTEAFF. The CDR3 coding sequence is TGTGCCAGCAGCTCCCAGGGGGCTTGGGGGAACACTGAAGCTTTCTTT.

The CDR3 DNA sequence: TGTGCCAGCAGCCAAGAGTTCGGGTTCACCGGGGAGCTGTTTTTT. It specifies CASSQEFGFTGELFF. The chain combines TRBV4-2 with TRBJ2-2; D unresolved. Trimming shortened V by 0 bases and J by 4 bases, and 9 bases separated the two germline ends. The CDR3 totals 15 residues. Germline V gives CDR1 LGHNA, CDR2 YNFKEQ.

This clonotype has a handful of counts. The chain employs TRBV20-1 and TRBJ1-1, with D perhaps matching TRBD1 (6 bases). V dropped 6 bases and J dropped 11 bases, with 19 bases sitting between them. The CDR3 covers 12 residues. Germline V gene data show CDR1 as DFQATT and CDR2 as SNEGSKA (reference sequence). The CDR3, as DNA: TGCAGTGCCCCTCGGGACATCCGGACGGCTTTCTTT. Translation: CSAPRDIRTAFF.

This clonotype was recorded a few times. The V and J genes are TRBV6-2 or TRBV6-3 and TRBJ1-2; tentative D call: TRBD1 (5 bases). CDR3 length: 15 amino acids. Germline V CDR1 and CDR2: MNHEY, SVGEGT. The V end was cut by 2 bases, the J end by 3 bases, with 13 bases between. The CDR3 is CASSYPGHPDYGYTF. The CDR3, as DNA: TGTGCCAGCAGTTACCCCGGACATCCCGACTATGGCTACACCTTC.

The chain joins TRBV10-3 to TRBJ1-1; 7 nucleotides match TRBD1. Trimming removed 6 bases from V and 4 bases from J; junction bases left unmatched: 8. The CDR3 is 14 residues long. The germline gives CDR1 ENHRY, CDR2 SYGVKD. The DNA of the CDR3 is TGTGCCATCAGGGAACAGGGGTTCGGCACTGAAGCTTTCTTT. This translates into CAIREQGFGTEAFF.

This sequence joins TRBV20-1 and TRBJ1-4; D may be TRBD1 (5 bases). V lost 0 bases, J lost 3 bases, and 11 bases lay in between. This CDR3 region has 15 residues. CDR1 DFQATT and CDR2 SNEGSKA come from the germline V gene (reference sequence). The CDR3 region is CSARDLLGPNEKLFF. The CDR3 region has the DNA TGCAGTGCTAGAGACCTACTGGGACCTAATGAAAAACTGTTTTTT.

The chain links TRBV27 to TRBJ2-3, with TRBD1 as a possible D gene (7 bases). The V gene lost 5 bases and the J gene lost 1 base, with 13 bases spanning the gap. Germline-derived CDR1 and CDR2 are MNHEY and SMNVEV (reference sequence). This CDR3 contains 15 residues. CDR3 loop: CASSRRGPGTDTQYF. CDR3 nucleotide sequence: TGTGCCAGCAGTAGGAGGGGGCCCGGCACAGATACGCAGTATTTT.

This rearrangement joins TRBV12-3 or TRBV12-4 to TRBJ1-2; D remains ambiguous. This CDR3 comprises 15 residues. Trimming took off 0 bases at V and 4 bases at J, with 12 bases between the two ends. CDR3 region: CASSLAVGDGYGYTF. CDR3 coding DNA: TGTGCCAGCAGTTTAGCGGTCGGTGATGGCTATGGCTACACCTTC.

In its sample, this clonotype was seen a few times. For the CDR3, the DNA is TGTGCCAGCAGTTTTTACGCCGGGGGGGTCAATGAGCAGTTCTTC. Translating it yields CASSFYAGGVNEQFF. V is TRBV12-3 or TRBV12-4 and J is TRBJ2-1, with 8 bases lining up with TRBD2. Trimming at V came to 3 bases and at J to 6 bases, leaving 7 bases not matched to a gene. This CDR3 has 15 residues.

A few counts support this clonotype. The chain employs TRBV7-8 and TRBJ1-1; 8 bases line up with TRBD1. V shed 4 bases, J shed 3 bases, and the junction held 13 bases outside the gene matches. The CDR3 totals 17 residues. CDR1 and CDR2 from the germline V gene are SGHVS and FQNEAQ. CDR3 bases: TGTGCCAGCAGCTACCGACAGGGGAGCTCGGCGTACACTGAAGCTTTCTTT. Its protein is CASSYRQGSSAYTEAFF.

A few counts support this clonotype. The V and J genes are TRBV25-1 and TRBJ2-5; D gene ambiguous. The CDR3 is 16 residues long. Trimming removed 0 bases at V and 3 bases at J, with 14 bases between. CDR1 is MGHDK and CDR2 is SYGVNS in the germline V gene. Here the CDR3 reads CASSEYITEAKETQYF. In nucleotides, the CDR3 is TGTGCCAGCAGTGAATATATCACAGAAGCCAAAGAGACCCAGTACTTC.

This clonotype occurred once. The chain recombines TRBV20-1 with TRBJ2-7, with 8 nucleotides matching TRBD2. Germline lookup yields CDR1 DFQATT and CDR2 SNEGSKA (reference sequence). With V trimmed by 0 bases and J by 4 bases, 8 bases remained unmatched. The CDR3 is made up of 15 amino acids. CDR3 nucleotide sequence: TGCAGTGCTAGAGAGGGTGGGACTAGTGCGTACGAGCAGTACTTC. It specifies CSAREGGTSAYEQYF.

The chain links TRBV25-1 to TRBJ2-4; no clear D. Trimming pared 3 bases from V and 0 bases from J, leaving 9 bases between. Looked up from germline, CDR1 is MGHDK and CDR2 is SYGVNS. The CDR3 is 15 amino acids. In nucleotides, the CDR3 is TGTGCCAGCAGTGATACAGCACTAGCCAAAAACATTCAGTACTTC. This encodes CASSDTALAKNIQYF.

The rearrangement links TRBV29-1 to TRBJ1-4; D not resolved. Trimming cost V 3 bases and J 6 bases, with 11 bases left between them. The length of the CDR3 is 13 residues. The V gene's germline CDR1 is SQVTM and CDR2 ANQGSEA. Here the CDR3 reads CSVDRYGDEKLFF. CDR3 in DNA: TGCAGCGTTGATCGGTATGGCGATGAAAAACTGTTTTTT.

V usage is TRBV20-1 and J usage is TRBJ2-1, with 9 bases that match TRBD2. The CDR3 has 13 residues. V lost 4 bases to trimming and J lost 9 bases; unmatched junction nucleotides: 7. CDR1 DFQATT and CDR2 SNEGSKA come from the germline V gene (reference sequence). CDR3 sequence reads: CSANPSGISEQFF. In DNA, the CDR3 is TGCAGTGCTAATCCTAGCGGGATCAGTGAGCAGTTCTTC.

The V gene is TRBV27, the J gene TRBJ2-3; TRBD1 is a possible D gene (6 bases). Trimming removed 0 bases from V and 0 bases from J, with 13 bases in between. The CDR3 has 17 amino acids. Germline V gene sequence: CDR1 MNHEY, CDR2 SMNVEV (reference sequence). CDR3 in DNA: TGTGCCAGCAGTTTATCGGACAGCCAAGCTAGCACAGATACGCAGTATTTT. The encoded protein is CASSLSDSQASTDTQYF.

This clonotype was seen a handful of times. The chain recombines TRBV14 with TRBJ2-5, with 9 bases lining up with TRBD2. The germline gives CDR1 SGHDN, CDR2 FVKESK. The junction had 10 bases not matched to a gene; V was cut back by 4 bases and J by 4 bases. This CDR3 has 16 residues. In DNA, the CDR3 is TGTGCCAGCAGCCTAAGTGGCGGGGGGGCCGTAGAGACCCAGTACTTC. Translation: CASSLSGGGAVETQYF.

This clonotype appeared a few times. The chain carries TRBV6-2 or TRBV6-3 and TRBJ1-5; D gene unclear. The CDR3 is 12 amino acids. Germline values: CDR1 MNHEY, CDR2 SVGEGT. Trimming shortened V by 2 bases and J by 5 bases, and 4 bases separated the two germline ends. CDR3 region: CASSYGYQPQHF. CDR3 DNA sequence: TGTGCCAGCAGTTACGGCTATCAGCCCCAGCATTTT.